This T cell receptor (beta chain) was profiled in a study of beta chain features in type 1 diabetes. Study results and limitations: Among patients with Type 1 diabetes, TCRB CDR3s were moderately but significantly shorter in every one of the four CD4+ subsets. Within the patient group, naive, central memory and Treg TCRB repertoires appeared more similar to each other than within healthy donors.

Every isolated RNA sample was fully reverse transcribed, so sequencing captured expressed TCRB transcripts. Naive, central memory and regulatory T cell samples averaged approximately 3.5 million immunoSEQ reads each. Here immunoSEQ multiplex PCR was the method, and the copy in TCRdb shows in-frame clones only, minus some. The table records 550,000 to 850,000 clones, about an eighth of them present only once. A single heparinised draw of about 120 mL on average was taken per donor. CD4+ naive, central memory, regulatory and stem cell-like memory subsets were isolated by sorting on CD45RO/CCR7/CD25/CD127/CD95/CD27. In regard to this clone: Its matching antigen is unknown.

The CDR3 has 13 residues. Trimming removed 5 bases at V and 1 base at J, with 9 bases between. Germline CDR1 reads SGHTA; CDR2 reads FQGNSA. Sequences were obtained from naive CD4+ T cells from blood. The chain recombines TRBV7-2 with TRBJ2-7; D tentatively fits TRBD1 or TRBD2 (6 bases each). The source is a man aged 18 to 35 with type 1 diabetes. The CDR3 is CASSRGGSYEQYF. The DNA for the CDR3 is TGTGCCAGCAGCCGAGGGGGGTCCTACGAGCAGTACTTC.